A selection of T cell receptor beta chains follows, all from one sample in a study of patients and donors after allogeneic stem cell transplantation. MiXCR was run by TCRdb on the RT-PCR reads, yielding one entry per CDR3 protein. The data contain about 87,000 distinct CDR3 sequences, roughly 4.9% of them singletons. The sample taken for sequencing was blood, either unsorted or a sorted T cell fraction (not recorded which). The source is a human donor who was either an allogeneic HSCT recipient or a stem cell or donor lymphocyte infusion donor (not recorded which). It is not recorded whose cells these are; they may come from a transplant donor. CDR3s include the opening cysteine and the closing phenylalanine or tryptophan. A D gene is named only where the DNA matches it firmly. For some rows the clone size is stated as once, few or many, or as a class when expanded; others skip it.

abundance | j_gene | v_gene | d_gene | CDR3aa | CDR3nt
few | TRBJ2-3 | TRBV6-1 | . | CASTPGGTDTQYF | TGTGCCAGCACTCCGGGGGGCACAGATACGCAGTATTTT
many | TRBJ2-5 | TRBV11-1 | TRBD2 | CASSSGTSGRISQETQYF | TGTGCCAGCAGCTCGGGGACTAGCGGGAGGATCTCCCAAGAGACCCAGTACTTC
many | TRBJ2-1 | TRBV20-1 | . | CSARDRLAAHSYNEQFF | TGCAGTGCTAGAGATCGGTTGGCGGCTCACTCCTACAATGAGCAGTTCTTC
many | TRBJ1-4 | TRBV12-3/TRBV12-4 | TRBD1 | CASSLTGGLDEKLFF | TGTGCCAGCAGTCTGACAGGGGGCTTGGATGAAAAACTGTTTTTT
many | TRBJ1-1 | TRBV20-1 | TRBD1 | CSARTGDTEAFF | TGCAGTGCTAGGACAGGGGACACTGAAGCTTTCTTT
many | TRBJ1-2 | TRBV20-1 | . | CSARDQGLEPF | TGCAGTGCTAGAGATCAGGGGTTGGAACCCTTC
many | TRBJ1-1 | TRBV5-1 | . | CASSQGRVGANTEAFF | TGCGCCAGCAGCCAAGGGCGGGTAGGAGCTAACACTGAAGCTTTCTTT
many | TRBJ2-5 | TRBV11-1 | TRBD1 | CASSPRLRTGGLRGTQYF | TGTGCCAGCAGCCCCAGGTTGCGGACAGGGGGGTTACGGGGGACCCAGTACTTC
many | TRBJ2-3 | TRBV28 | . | CASSLGGFGTDTQYF | TGTGCCAGCAGTTTGGGTGGGTTTGGGACAGATACGCAGTATTTT
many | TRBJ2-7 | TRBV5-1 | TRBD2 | CASSIGTSGRNTFYEQYF | TGCGCCAGCAGCATCGGGACTAGCGGGAGGAATACTTTCTACGAGCAGTACTTC
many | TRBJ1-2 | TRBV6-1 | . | CASSNWGDQTSNYGYTF | TGTGCCAGCTCTAACTGGGGGGACCAAACCTCTAACTATGGCTACACCTTC
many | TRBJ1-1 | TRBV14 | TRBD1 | CASSQDRDRVSEAFF | TGTGCCAGCAGCCAAGACCGGGACAGGGTTTCTGAAGCTTTCTTT
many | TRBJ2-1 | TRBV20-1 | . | CSAWSSATYNEQFF | TGCAGTGCTTGGTCTAGCGCGACCTACAATGAGCAGTTCTTC
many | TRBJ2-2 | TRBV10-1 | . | CASSVLTTGELFF | TGCGCCAGCAGTGTTCTGACCACCGGGGAGCTGTTTTTT
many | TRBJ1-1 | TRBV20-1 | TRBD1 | CSASLTGATEAFF | TGCAGTGCTAGCTTGACAGGGGCAACTGAAGCTTTCTTT
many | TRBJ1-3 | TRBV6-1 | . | CASKPQSSGNTIYF | TGTGCCAGCAAACCGCAGAGCTCTGGAAACACCATATATTTT
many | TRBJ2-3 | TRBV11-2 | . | CASSLSVQMRGADTQYF | TGTGCCAGCAGCTTGTCGGTCCAAATGAGGGGAGCAGATACGCAGTATTTT
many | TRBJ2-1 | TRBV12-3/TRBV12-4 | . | CASSFGTYLSLHEQFF | TGTGCCAGCAGTTTTGGGACCTACTTATCCCTCCATGAGCAGTTCTTC
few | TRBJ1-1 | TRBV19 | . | CASTLGPEAFF | TGTGCCAGTACCCTCGGACCCGAAGCTTTCTTT
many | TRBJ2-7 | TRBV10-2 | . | CASSEQFYEQYF | TGCGCCAGCAGTGAACAGTTCTACGAGCAGTACTTC
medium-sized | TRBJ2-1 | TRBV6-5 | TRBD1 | CASSYTPFTGQGGNEQFF | TGTGCCAGCAGTTACACCCCCTTTACGGGACAGGGAGGCAATGAGCAGTTCTTC
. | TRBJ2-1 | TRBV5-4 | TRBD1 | CASSSGGTGHYNEQFF | TGTGCCAGCAGCTCCGGCGGGACAGGGCATTACAATGAGCAGTTCTTC
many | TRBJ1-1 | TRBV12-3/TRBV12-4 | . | CASSLSGTEAFF | TGTGCCAGCAGTTTATCGGGAACTGAAGCTTTCTTT
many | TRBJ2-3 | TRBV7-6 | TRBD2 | CASSSPGLAGGPTSTDTQYF | TGTGCCAGCAGCTCTCCAGGACTAGCGGGAGGCCCGACTAGCACAGATACGCAGTATTTT
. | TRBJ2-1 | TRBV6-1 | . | CASSLRLRPDEQFF | TGTGCCAGCAGTCTGCGGTTGCGGCCTGATGAGCAGTTCTTC
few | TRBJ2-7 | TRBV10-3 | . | CAARGVYEQYF | TGTGCCGCCCGAGGGGTCTACGAGCAGTACTTC
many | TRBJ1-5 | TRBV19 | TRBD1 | CASSTRTGGTQPQHF | TGTGCCAGTAGTACGAGGACAGGGGGCACTCAGCCCCAGCATTTT
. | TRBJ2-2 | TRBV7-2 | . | CASSLMSAGELFF | TGTGCCAGCAGCTTAATGAGCGCCGGGGAGCTGTTTTTT
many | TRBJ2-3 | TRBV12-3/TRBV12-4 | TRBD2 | CASSPRSGSDSATDTQYF | TGTGCCAGCAGTCCCAGGAGCGGGAGCGATAGTGCGACAGATACGCAGTATTTT
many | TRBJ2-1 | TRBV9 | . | CASSVDLASMAQFF | TGTGCCAGCAGCGTAGACTTAGCTTCAATGGCGCAGTTCTTC
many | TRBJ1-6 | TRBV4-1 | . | CASSQYAGSPLHF | TGCGCCAGCAGTCAATACGCTGGGTCACCCCTCCACTTT
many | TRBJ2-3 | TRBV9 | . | CASSKDFTDTQYF | TGTGCCAGCAGCAAGGACTTCACAGATACGCAGTATTTT
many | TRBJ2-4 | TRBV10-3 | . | CAISESKDIQYF | TGTGCCATCAGTGAGTCGAAGGACATTCAGTACTTC
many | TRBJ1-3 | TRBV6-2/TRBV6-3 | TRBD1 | CASSDPTGDGNTIYF | TGTGCCAGCAGTGACCCTACAGGGGATGGAAACACCATATATTTT
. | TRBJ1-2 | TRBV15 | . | CATSMDVGNYGYTF | TGTGCCACCAGCATGGACGTCGGGAACTATGGCTACACCTTC
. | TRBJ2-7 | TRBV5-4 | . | CASSLAVGGYYEQYF | TGTGCCAGCAGCTTGGCCGTGGGCGGGTACTACGAGCAGTACTTC
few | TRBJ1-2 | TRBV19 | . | CASSRSPPGYGYTF | TGTGCCAGTAGTCGAAGCCCTCCGGGGTATGGCTACACCTTC
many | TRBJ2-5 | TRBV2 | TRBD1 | CASSGTGQGSETQYF | TGTGCCAGCAGTGGGACGGGACAGGGGTCGGAGACCCAGTACTTC
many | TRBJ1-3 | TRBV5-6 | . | CASSFRNTIYF | TGTGCCAGCAGCTTCAGAAACACCATATATTTT
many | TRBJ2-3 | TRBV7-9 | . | CASSPYQGGSTDTQYF | TGTGCCAGCAGTCCATATCAGGGCGGTAGCACAGATACGCAGTATTTT
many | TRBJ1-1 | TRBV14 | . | CASSPPDRSYNRAFF | TGTGCCAGCAGCCCACCCGACAGGTCATACAATCGGGCTTTCTTT
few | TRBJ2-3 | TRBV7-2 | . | CASSPRVGPDTQYF | TGTGCCAGCAGCCCCCGTGTGGGCCCAGATACGCAGTATTTT
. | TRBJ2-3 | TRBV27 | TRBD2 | CASSWGIQLAGGADTQYF | TGTGCCAGCAGCTGGGGAATCCAACTAGCGGGGGGGGCAGATACGCAGTATTTT
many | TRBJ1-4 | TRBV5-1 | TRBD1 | CASSSGQGNEKLFF | TGCGCCAGCAGCTCGGGACAGGGTAATGAAAAACTGTTTTTT
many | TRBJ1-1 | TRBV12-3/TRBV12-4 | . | CASGLYRSEAFF | TGTGCCAGCGGACTTTATCGATCTGAAGCTTTCTTT
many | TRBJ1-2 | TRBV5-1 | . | CASSLVQGDGYTF | TGCGCCAGCAGCTTGGTCCAGGGAGATGGCTACACCTTC
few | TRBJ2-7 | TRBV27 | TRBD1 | CASSKGQGAREQYF | TGTGCCAGCAGCAAGGGACAGGGGGCACGGGAGCAGTACTTC
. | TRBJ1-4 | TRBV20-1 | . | CSARESQGFGEKLFF | TGCAGTGCTAGAGAGTCTCAGGGATTTGGTGAAAAACTGTTTTTT
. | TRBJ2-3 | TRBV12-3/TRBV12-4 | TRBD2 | CASSPVLAGRDTQYF | TGTGCCAGCAGTCCCGTGCTAGCGGGAAGGGATACGCAGTATTTT
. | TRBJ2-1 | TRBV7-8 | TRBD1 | CASSARTGIGTGDEQFF | TGTGCCAGCAGCGCCCGGACAGGGATCGGCACGGGCGATGAGCAGTTCTTC
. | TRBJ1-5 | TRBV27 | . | CASSLRPSGPQHF | TGTGCCAGCAGTTTGAGGCCTTCAGGGCCCCAGCATTTT
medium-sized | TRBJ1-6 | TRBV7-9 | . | CASSLGNSERSPLHF | TGTGCCAGCAGCTTAGGGAACAGTGAGAGATCACCCCTCCACTTT
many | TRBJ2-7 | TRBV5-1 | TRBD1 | CASSFGTGGDEQYF | TGCGCCAGCAGCTTCGGGACAGGGGGGGACGAGCAGTACTTC
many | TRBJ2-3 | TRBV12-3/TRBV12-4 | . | CASTPRSDSTDTQYF | TGTGCCAGCACCCCCCGATCGGACAGCACAGATACGCAGTATTTT
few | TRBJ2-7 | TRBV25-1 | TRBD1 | CAFPDRGLHEQYF | TGTGCCTTCCCGGACAGGGGCCTCCACGAGCAGTACTTC
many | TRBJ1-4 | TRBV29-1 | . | CSVLSGEKLFF | TGCAGCGTTCTGTCTGGTGAAAAACTGTTTTTT
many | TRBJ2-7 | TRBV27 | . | CASFGTFYEQYF | TGTGCCAGCTTCGGGACATTCTACGAGCAGTACTTC